This T cell receptor (beta chain) was recovered during a study of cytomegalovirus exposure and HLA in healthy donors. Study in general: The early release's HLA-typed donors yielded 65 million to 85 million unique TCRs. Findings and caveats of the study: According to an earlier analysis, most TCR beta V segments yielded productive rearrangements about 90% or about 30% of the time. As was reported, the HLA-A and HLA-B alleles of most subjects were accurately predicted from TCR beta sequences.

The CDR3 length is 17 residues. CDR1 SGDLS and CDR2 YYNGEE come from the germline V gene. Trimming pared 3 bases from V and 0 bases from J, leaving 16 bases between. In this sample, this clone turned up a few times. Its antigen is not known. PCR was performed using 60 Vbeta and 13 Jbeta primers. Assay used: immunoSEQ multiplex PCR; TCRdb lists only in-frame clones, some missing. The sample carries about 160,000 clones, just under 65% recorded once. The source of this sequence is a woman aged 60-75 years in good health and CMV-seropositive. What was sequenced was PBMCs. V usage is TRBV9 and J usage is TRBJ1-3, with D possibly TRBD1 on 5 matching bases. The CDR3 DNA is TGTGCCAGCAGCGCATACTCACAGGTTCGCTCTGGAAACACCATATATTTT. This sequence encodes CASSAYSQVRSGNTIYF.